This TCR beta chain was documented in a study of post-analysis software for immune sequencing data. Overall study context: Some patients lacked subtype; others had relapsing-remitting, secondary progressive or progressive-relapsing disease. General observations from the study: With F measure, samples from one preparation batch clustered together strongly. Included in a set of 5 or 6 TRBV segments more frequent in patients than controls were TRBV5-6, TRBV5-1 and TRBV20-1. Compared against controls, patients with multiple sclerosis displayed significantly lower normalized Chao1 diversity.

The germline V gene encodes CDR1 DFQATT and CDR2 SNEGSKA (reference sequence). The CDR3 extends over 13 amino acids. V shed 5 bases and J 4 bases; nucleotides not matched to a gene: 4. Details on this clonotype: Its specificity is unknown.

Every TCR beta cDNA library bore unique molecular identifiers. TCRdb called the PCR reads again in MiXCR, with one record for every CDR3 protein. Counted here are around 710,000 distinct CDR3 sequences, 46% occurring once; the ten biggest clones make up around 4.7%. The clonotype was recovered from a girl aged 10 to 17 with multiple sclerosis. The sequencing input was blood. The chain employs TRBV20-1 and TRBJ2-7; 11 nucleotides agree with TRBD2. The CDR3 protein is CSALGTSGYEQYF. The CDR3 region has the DNA TGCAGTGCTCTCGGGACTAGCGGATACGAGCAGTACTTC.